The 2 T cell receptor beta chains below come from one sample, sequenced in a study of shared clonotypes between healthy human individuals. Sequenced by immunoSEQ multiplex PCR; TCRdb stores in-frame clones only, minus some. The sample consists of about 1.1 million clones, about 80% of them appearing once. The source material was memory CD4+ T cells from PBMCs. Subset meaning: CD45RA-negative fraction. These receptors all stem from a man between 18 and 35 years old in good health. Some clones in this sample may be carry-over from other donors' samples.

The chain joins TRBV7-7 to TRBJ2-2, with 11 bases identical to TRBD2. Per the germline V gene, CDR1 is SSHAT and CDR2 is FNYEAQ (reference sequence). The CDR3 contains 16 residues. Unmatched junction bases numbered 9, after V lost 6 bases and J lost 6 bases. The CDR3 spells CASRLLAGDNAGELFF. For the CDR3, the DNA is TGTGCCAGCAGGTTACTAGCGGGAGATAATGCCGGGGAGCTGTTTTTT.

V gene TRBV7-2 combines with J gene TRBJ1-1; D is perhaps TRBD1 (6 bases). Germline V gene lookup returns CDR1 SGHTA and CDR2 FQGNSA. This CDR3 contains 17 residues. V lost 3 bases, J lost 1 base, and 18 bases lay in between. CDR3 sequence reads: CASSLAAIGQPNTEAFF. The CDR3 DNA reads as TGTGCCAGCAGCTTGGCCGCGATAGGACAGCCGAACACTGAAGCTTTCTTT.